This TCR beta chain was identified in a study of T cells after yellow fever vaccination. Across the study: Preparing low-cell-number fractions relied on SMART-Seq v4 Ultra Low Input. Study observations and caveats: Clonotypes found in both CD4 and CD8 compartments made up a small share. Researchers report a weaker secondary response that nonetheless peaked faster, day 5 versus 15.

In the case of this clonotype: Antigen specificity is unknown.

The CDR3 extends over 11 amino acids. Trimming removed 4 bases from V and 10 bases from J; junction bases left unmatched: 3. TCRdb passed the 5' RACE reads through MiXCR, listing each CDR3 protein once. The sample contains over 200,000 distinct CDR3 sequences, approximately 6.8% of which appear only once. This chain uses TRBV12-3 or TRBV12-4 with TRBJ1-2; 7 positions agree with TRBD1. The sequenced sample was CD4+ T cells sorted from PBMCs, obtained on the day of the yellow fever booster vaccination. The TCR sequence derives from a man aged 25-40 years who received the YFV17D yellow fever vaccine. CDR3 protein: CASSSQGTYTF. For the CDR3, the DNA is TGTGCCAGCAGTTCACAGGGGACCTACACCTTC.